This TCR beta chain stems from a study of T cell responses to AZD1222 COVID-19 vaccine (TCRdb year 2021). As for the study more broadly: AZD1222 recipients given second doses at about 4 weeks or at about 12 weeks were pooled, since spike-specific TCR depth and breadth were not found to differ between the two schedules. Trial participants were enrolled into age subgroups of 18-55, 56-69 and 70-plus years, which contained approximately 150, 28 and 58 TCR-sequenced participants, respectively. A total of 230 to 250 trial participants underwent TCR sequencing, of whom around 200 received two doses of AZD1222 and around 26 received two doses of the MenACWY control vaccine.

This sample's time point label indicates: baseline before first vaccination. Vaccinee samples were obtained from the UK trials COV001 and COV002, which included a single-blind randomized controlled phase 2/3 trial of AZD1222 (ChAdOx1 nCoV-19) in healthy adults. For TCRbeta chain sequencing, PBMC samples were collected from trial participants at day 0 and at day 28 after the second dose. This clone was seen just once. It lacks a known antigen. Nothing much larger sits one base from this clone, and base qualities are not available. Findings and caveats that apply to the study as a whole: Because no day 14 peak-response samples were available, the repertoires could be characterized only after the peak T cell response. In the small 56-69-year group, the increase in depth fell short of significance, most likely because of low power. Conclusions about previously exposed vaccinees are limited because only six or seven AZD1222 recipients were SARS-CoV-2 seropositive at baseline. CD4 TCRs associated with the vaccine covered the entire spike protein, and the dominant responses were in regions 160-218 and 743-854. Most participants were white British and females outnumbered males, and the authors suggested that clonal diversity may have been underestimated. A significant rise in spike-specific TCR breadth and depth was observed after two AZD1222 doses relative to day 0 and relative to MenACWY recipients. Epitopes outside the regions mutated in the B.1.351 and B.1.1.7 variants were reportedly recognized by nearly half of the unique spike-specific TCRs.

The CDR3 regions of human TCRbeta chains were subjected to immunosequencing. The original methods were these. Repertoire TCRs were matched against a reference library of SARS-CoV-2-specific TCRs generated with the MIRA antigen-specificity platform. Breadth was defined as the fraction of unique TCRs that were SARS-CoV-2-associated, and depth was defined as the fraction of total T cells that were SARS-CoV-2-associated. Each spike-specific TCR was assigned to its reactive spike region and to a CD4 or CD8 class using the MIRA data. Log10-transformed breadth and depth values were compared by one-way ANOVA with Sidak's multiple comparisons tests. This immuneACCESS table, as held by TCRdb, lists in-frame sequences with V and J called but not all clones. Of the missing ones, under half trace to an unresolved V gene in checked studies; the others have no known cause. V and J calls and clone size are those listed in that table; D and trimming were worked out from the DNA. This sample holds under 200,000 clones; around nine tenths were observed only once. The top ten constitute around 6% of the sample.

Trimming removed 7 bases from V and 4 bases from J, leaving 20 bases between the germline ends. The CDR3 holds 16 amino acids from the cysteine to the phenylalanine. Kept here is only the CDR3 DNA, which spans 48 bases and is read in frame from base 1. According to the germline V gene, CDR1 reads MDHEN and CDR2 reads SYDVKM. The V and J genes are TRBV28 and TRBJ1-3; the D region possibly corresponds to TRBD1 (5 bases align). This clonotype was obtained from an adult in good health. This specimen consisted of peripheral blood, obtained on day 0 of AZD1222 vaccination. The CDR3 in this case is CASNAGAALIGNTIYF. At the DNA level, the sequence is TGTGCCAGCAATGCCGGGGCCGCTTTAATAGGAAACACCATATATTTT.